Below, one TCR beta chain is given with its context. Original methodology: The assay estimated nucleated cells by amplifying reference gene primers. Produced via immunoSEQ multiplex PCR; TCRdb's table is partial and in-frame only. From that table come the V and J calls and clone size; the DNA was used to work out D and trimming. The data hold tens of thousands of clones, with around three quarters observed a single time. This specimen belongs to a study of blood T cell repertoires in COVID-19. In the study overall: The analysed material was cDNA or gDNA that came from T cells, B-cell-depleted T cells, or PBMCs.

The germline gives CDR1 MDHEN, CDR2 SYDVKM. The CDR3 runs to 14 residues. V gave up 5 bases and J gave up 4 bases, with 14 bases separating them. The chain uses TRBV28 and TRBJ1-1, with D possibly TRBD1 on 6 matching bases. The sequence was collected from a woman older than 75 with acute or convalescent COVID-19. The sequenced sample consisted of peripheral blood. Written as DNA, the CDR3 is TGTGCCAGCAGTGTAAACCCCAGGGGCACTGAAGCTTTCTTT. Its translation: CASSVNPRGTEAFF.